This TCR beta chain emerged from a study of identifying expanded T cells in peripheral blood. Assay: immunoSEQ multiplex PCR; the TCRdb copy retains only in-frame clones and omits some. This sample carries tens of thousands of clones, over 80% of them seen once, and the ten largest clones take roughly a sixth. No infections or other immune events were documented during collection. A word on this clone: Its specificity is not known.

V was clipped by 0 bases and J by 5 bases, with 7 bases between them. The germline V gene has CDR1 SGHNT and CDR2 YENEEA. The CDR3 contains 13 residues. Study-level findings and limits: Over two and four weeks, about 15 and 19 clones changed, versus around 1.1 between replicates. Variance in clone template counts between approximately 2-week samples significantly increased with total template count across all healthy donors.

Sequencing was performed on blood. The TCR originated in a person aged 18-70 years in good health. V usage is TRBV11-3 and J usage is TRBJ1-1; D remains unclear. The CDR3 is CASSLEETTEAFF. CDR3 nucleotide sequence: TGTGCCAGCAGCTTAGAGGAAACGACTGAAGCTTTCTTT.